A selection of T cell receptor beta chains follows, all from one sample in a study of regulatory T cells in long-lasting Graves disease. TCRdb ran MiXCR on the multiplex PCR reads and lists one entry per CDR3 protein. The data contain about 530,000 distinct CDR3 sequences, roughly 15% of them seen just once; the ten biggest clones take up 25%. In addition, the sample was reused for a study of T cells in Graves' hyperthyroidism and ophthalmopathy.

The input for sequencing was peripheral blood mononuclear cells (PBMCs), taken at new diagnosis, from a patient treated with antithyroid drugs. The receptors were sampled from a woman aged 35 to 59 with Graves disease. The CDR3 runs from the conserved cysteine through the conserved F or W. The D gene is left open where the match is weak. Size tells how often a clone was seen (once, few, many) or the class of an expanded clone, and some rows leave it out.

j_call d_call clone_size v_call cdr3_aa cdr3_nt
TRBJ2-3 NA NA TRBV20-1 CSAADADTQYF TGCAGCGCCGCGGATGCAGATACGCAGTATTTT
TRBJ1-1 NA many TRBV28 CASSLTHTMPYAFF TGTGCCAGCAGTTTAACCCACACAATGCCATACGCTTTCTTT
TRBJ2-1 NA few TRBV5-1 CASSSDWISYEQFF TGCGCCAGCAGCTCGGACTGGATCAGCTATGAGCAGTTCTTC
TRBJ2-5 TRBD1 many TRBV28 CASSPLVQGVGMRETQYF TGTGCCAGCAGTCCGTTGGTGCAGGGGGTGGGTATGAGGGAGACCCAGTACTTC
TRBJ1-1 TRBD1 many TRBV20-1 CSARDLIMRGQNTEAFF TGCAGTGCTAGAGATTTGATCATGAGGGGGCAGAACACTGAAGCTTTCTTT
TRBJ2-3 TRBD1 few TRBV3-1 CASSAPGTATDTQYF TGTGCCAGCAGCGCCCCCGGGACAGCCACAGATACGCAGTATTTT
TRBJ1-2 NA NA TRBV25-1 CASSESPNYGYTF TGTGCCAGCAGTGAATCACCGAACTATGGCTACACCTTC
TRBJ2-2 TRBD1 few TRBV14 CASSLDRGNTGELFF TGTGCCAGCAGCCTTGACAGGGGGAACACCGGGGAGCTGTTTTTT
TRBJ2-3 NA many TRBV7-2 CASSSDSSTQYF TGTGCCAGCAGCTCGGACTCCTCGACGCAGTATTTT
TRBJ1-1 TRBD1 many TRBV7-8 CASSYYRGMRTEAFF TGTGCCAGCAGCTATTACAGGGGGATGAGAACTGAAGCTTTCTTT
TRBJ2-2 NA NA TRBV12-3/TRBV12-4 CAGSTGERTGELFF TGTGCCGGTTCCACGGGGGAGAGGACCGGGGAGCTGTTTTTT
TRBJ2-2 TRBD1 many TRBV10-3 CAISEDRGSGTGELFF TGTGCCATCAGTGAGGACAGGGGATCGGGCACCGGGGAGCTGTTTTTT
TRBJ2-5 NA many TRBV5-1 CASGNMKGAQYF TGCGCCAGCGGAAACATGAAGGGGGCCCAGTACTTC
TRBJ2-5 NA NA TRBV3-1 CASSQGLGGGAGQETQYF TGTGCCAGCAGCCAAGGTCTGGGGGGGGGGGCTGGCCAAGAGACCCAGTACTTC
TRBJ2-3 NA NA TRBV9 CASSVGHADTQYF TGTGCCAGCAGCGTAGGGCACGCAGATACGCAGTATTTT
TRBJ2-1 NA many TRBV11-3 CASSLKAGSYNEQFF TGTGCCAGCAGCTTAAAGGCAGGCTCCTACAATGAGCAGTTCTTC
TRBJ1-2 NA many TRBV3-1 CASTPSSNYGYTF TGTGCCAGCACCCCCAGCTCTAACTATGGCTACACCTTC
TRBJ1-5 NA few TRBV28 CAGKTGNNQPQHF TGTGCCGGGAAGACGGGGAACAATCAGCCCCAGCATTTT
TRBJ2-3 NA many TRBV3-1 CASSQVVSSTDTQYF TGTGCCAGCAGCCAAGTTGTATCTAGCACAGATACGCAGTATTTT
TRBJ2-5 NA many TRBV3-1 CASSPRRAYQETQYF TGTGCCAGCAGCCCCCGTCGCGCGTACCAAGAGACCCAGTACTTC
TRBJ1-2 TRBD1 few TRBV12-3/TRBV12-4 CASSSNRGNYGYTF TGTGCCAGCAGTTCAAACAGGGGGAACTATGGCTACACCTTC
TRBJ1-5 NA many TRBV30 CAWSVDNNQPQHF TGTGCCTGGAGTGTAGACAATAATCAGCCCCAGCATTTT
TRBJ1-2 NA many TRBV3-1 CASSQRVAPYGYTF TGTGCCAGCAGCCAACGGGTTGCACCCTATGGCTACACCTTC
TRBJ1-1 NA many TRBV5-8 CASSLRRGNTEAFF TGCGCCAGCAGCTTGAGGAGGGGGAACACTGAAGCTTTCTTT
TRBJ2-7 NA NA TRBV19 CASSSVGGPAYEQYF TGTGCCAGTAGTTCGGTGGGGGGCCCCGCGTACGAGCAGTACTTC
TRBJ2-7 NA many TRBV28 CASTLGGSYEQYF TGTGCCAGCACTCTAGGGGGGTCCTACGAGCAGTACTTC